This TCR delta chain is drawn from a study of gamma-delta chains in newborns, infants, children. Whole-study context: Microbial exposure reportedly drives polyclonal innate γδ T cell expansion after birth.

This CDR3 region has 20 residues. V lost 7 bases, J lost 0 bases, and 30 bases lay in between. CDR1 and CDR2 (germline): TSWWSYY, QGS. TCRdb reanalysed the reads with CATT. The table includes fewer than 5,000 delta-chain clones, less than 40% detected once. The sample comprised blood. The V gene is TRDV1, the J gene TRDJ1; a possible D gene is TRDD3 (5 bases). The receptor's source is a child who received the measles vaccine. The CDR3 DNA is TGTGCTCTTGTAGGCCGCGTTCCCAAGTACGGGGGGTCTTACACCGATAAACTCATCTTT. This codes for CALVGRVPKYGGSYTDKLIF.